This T cell receptor (beta chain) was recorded in a study of tumor-infiltrating lymphocytes in primary liver carcinoma. General study findings and limits: Overlap between tumor regions exceeded overlap of tumor with adjacent tissue or blood.

TCR beta cDNA was made from 450 to 500 ng total RNA with a constant-region primer. For TCR beta, libraries were produced by three nested multiplex PCR rounds using slightly modified ARM-PCR. TRBV1-TRBV30 forward primers paired with a C-beta reverse primer were used in the first two PCR rounds, which ran approximately 10 cycles each. Via MiXCR, TCRdb re-called the multiplex PCR reads, giving one row per CDR3 protein. In the table there are about 74,000 distinct CDR3 sequences, roughly three quarters of which are singletons. With respect to this clonotype: The antigen is unknown. Germline is not matched at one junction end, which may reflect a read error.

The CDR3 sequence is 15 residues long. Germline V CDR1 and CDR2: SEHNR, FQNEAQ (reference sequence). Between 20 and 30 mg of unsorted bulk tissue served as the source from which RNA and DNA were co-extracted. The V call is TRBV7-9, the J call TRBJ2-6, with D perhaps being TRBD1 or TRBD2 (5 bases each). The sample comprised liver tumor tissue from sampling region 4. Subset indicated: tumor region T4, right-lateral pole. The sequence derives from a man in his forties or fifties with primary liver carcinoma and hepatitis B virus infection. For the CDR3, the DNA is TGTGCCGGCACCGGGGAAGACTCTGGGGCCAATGTCCTGACTTTC. Amino acid sequence: CAGTGEDSGANVLTF.